Shown below are 27 T cell receptor beta chains from a single sample sequenced in a study of blood T cell repertoires in COVID-19. Generated by immunoSEQ multiplex PCR, the TCRdb table keeps only in-frame clones and is missing some. The table shows roughly 66,000 clones, with 80% to 95% occurring only once. Sequenced sample: peripheral blood. The receptors stem from a human donor with active COVID-19. The donor label of this sample is uncertain.

The rearrangement links TRBV30 to TRBJ2-2, with 7 bases lining up with TRBD2. There are 16 residues in the CDR3. Per germline, CDR1 GTSNPN and CDR2 SVGIG (reference sequence). Germline trimming cut 2 bases from V and 2 bases from J; bases unmatched to any gene: 8. The CDR3 bases are TGTGCCTGGAGTCAGAGACTAGCCCTAAACACCGGGGAGCTGTTTTTT. It translates to CAWSQRLALNTGELFF. Complete variable domain (other parts from reference TRBV30 and TRBJ2-2): SQTIHQWPATLVQPVGSPLSLECTVEGTSNPNLYWYRQAAGRGLQLLFYSVGIGQISSEVPQNLSASRPQDRQFILSSKKLLLSDSGFYLCAWSQRLALNTGELFFGEGSRLTVL.

The rearrangement links TRBV7-2 to TRBJ2-3, with 7 bases matching TRBD2. There are 15 residues in the CDR3. The ends lost 6 bases at V and 4 bases at J; junction bases unmatched: 10. Looked up from germline, CDR1 is SGHTA and CDR2 is FQGNSA. The chain's CDR3 is CASSLGGGRADTQYF. For the CDR3, the DNA is TGTGCCAGCAGTCTCGGTGGGGGGAGGGCAGATACGCAGTATTTT.

This rearrangement joins TRBV7-9 to TRBJ2-3; D ambiguous. The CDR3 consists of 16 residues. V lost 1 base to trimming and J lost 2 bases, with 13 bases between them. The germline V gene has CDR1 SEHNR and CDR2 FQNEAQ (reference sequence). CDR3 DNA: TGTGCCAGCAGCTTAGGTTTCGCTACCCCCACAGATACGCAGTATTTT. Its translation is CASSLGFATPTDTQYF.

The chain is built from TRBV19 and TRBJ2-1; the match to TRBD1 covers 10 bases. Germline trimming cut 10 bases from V and 1 base from J; bases unmatched to any gene: 10. There are 16 residues in the CDR3. CDR1 and CDR2 (germline): LNHDA, SQIVND (reference sequence). CDR3 residues: CATLVRGQGSYNEQFF. The DNA for the CDR3 is TGTGCCACCCTTGTAAGGGGACAGGGGTCCTACAATGAGCAGTTCTTC.

This CDR3 is CASSYPGQVGNNEQFF. The DNA for the CDR3 is TGTGCCAGCAGTTACCCCGGACAGGTTGGGAACAATGAGCAGTTCTTC. J is TRBJ2-1 and V is TRBV6-5, with TRBD1 matching 7 bases. V gave up 2 bases and J gave up 5 bases; unmatched junction bases: 9. CDR1 is MNHEY, CDR2 SVGAGI, per germline. This CDR3 is 16 amino acids long.

V is TRBV4-3 and J is TRBJ2-7; D possibly corresponds to TRBD2 (5 bases). Germline V CDR1 and CDR2: LGHNA, YSLEER. The CDR3 extends over 15 amino acids. Trimming pared 0 bases from V and 1 base from J, leaving 10 bases between. The CDR3 here is CASSQDLSGSYEQYF. In DNA, the CDR3 is TGCGCCAGCAGCCAAGACCTGAGCGGTTCCTACGAGCAGTACTTC.

V usage is TRBV2 and J usage is TRBJ1-6; unclear D gene. The ends were cut back, 6 bases at V and 12 bases at J, with 9 bases in the middle. CDR1 SNHLY and CDR2 FYNNEI come from the germline V gene. The CDR3 totals 11 residues. The CDR3 DNA reads as TGTGCCAGCAGGTCCGCGGGACCCCTCCACTTT. It is translated as CASRSAGPLHF.

The J gene is TRBJ1-5, the V gene TRBV28, with D possibly TRBD1 on 5 matching bases. V was cut by 8 bases and J by 5 bases, with 10 bases left in between. There are 12 residues in the CDR3. CDR1 and CDR2 from the germline V gene are MDHEN and SYDVKM. CDR3 DNA sequence: TGTGCCAGCGGGGCGGGGGATCAGCCCCAGCATTTT. This sequence encodes CASGAGDQPQHF.

The genes are TRBV10-1 and TRBJ2-3, with D unresolved. CDR1 and CDR2 (germline): WNHNN, SYGVQD (reference sequence). V was cut by 1 base and J by 5 bases, with 10 bases left in between. The CDR3 loop spans 14 amino acids. For the CDR3, the DNA is TGCGCCAGCAGTGAGTTCTCTAGTCAAGATACGCAGTATTTT. Its translation is CASSEFSSQDTQYF.

This clone has just one count. V gene TRBV10-2 combines with J gene TRBJ2-7; TRBD1 agrees at 8 bases. CDR1 is WSHSY, CDR2 SAAADI, per germline. The CDR3 covers 14 residues. With 5 bases clipped from V and 0 bases from J, the junction kept 3 bases outside the gene matches. DNA of the CDR3: TGCGCCAGCAGTCGACAGGGGATCTCCTACGAGCAGTACTTC. This encodes CASSRQGISYEQYF.

The J gene is TRBJ2-1, the V gene TRBV4-2, with TRBD2 as a possible D gene (5 bases). From germline, CDR1 is LGHNA and CDR2 YNFKEQ. V lost 0 bases and J lost 5, with 11 bases in between. The CDR3 totals 15 residues. CDR3 residues: CASSQEEAGHNEQFF. As DNA, the CDR3 is TGTGCCAGCAGCCAAGAGGAGGCGGGTCACAATGAGCAGTTCTTC.

The chain carries TRBV18 and TRBJ2-6; no firm D call. CDR1 KGHSH and CDR2 LQKENI come from the germline V gene. Trimming took off 6 bases at V and 2 bases at J, with 11 bases between the two ends. The CDR3 sequence is 15 residues long. The CDR3 here is CASSPVETGANVLTF. The DNA for the CDR3 is TGTGCCAGCTCCCCGGTAGAAACTGGGGCCAACGTCCTGACTTTC.

The table lists this clone with a count of one. Written as DNA, the CDR3 is TGTGCCAGCAGTTACTCGACAGGGACGAGGACTGAAGCTTTCTTT. Translated, it gives CASSYSTGTRTEAFF. The chain employs TRBV6-5 and TRBJ1-1; 7 nucleotides match TRBD1. V shed 0 bases, J shed 5 bases, and the junction held 6 bases outside the gene matches. Germline CDR1 and CDR2: MNHEY and SVGAGI. The length of the CDR3 is 15 residues.

V gene TRBV4-1 combines with J gene TRBJ2-7; the match to TRBD2 covers 10 bases. J was trimmed by 4 bases and V by 2 bases; bases with no gene match: 5. Germline V gene data show CDR1 as MGHRA and CDR2 as YSYEKL. This CDR3 has 15 residues. Here the CDR3 DNA reads TGCGCCAGCAGCCAAACCACTAGCGGGATTTACGAGCAGTACTTC. It is translated as CASSQTTSGIYEQYF.

The rearrangement uses TRBV28 and TRBJ1-2; possible D gene TRBD1, 5 bases. The CDR3 is made up of 18 amino acids. Germline V CDR1 and CDR2: MDHEN, SYDVKM. V dropped 7 bases and J dropped 3 bases, with 27 bases sitting between them. The CDR3 reads CASTLDWGAANTHYGYTF. The CDR3, as DNA: TGTGCCAGCACCCTAGATTGGGGCGCTGCCAATACTCACTATGGCTACACCTTC.

The chain recombines TRBV27 with TRBJ1-1, with 9 bases matching TRBD1. Germline values: CDR1 MNHEY, CDR2 SMNVEV (reference sequence). CDR3 size: 14 residues. Unmatched junction bases numbered 4, after V lost 7 bases and J lost 1 base. In DNA form, the CDR3 reads TGTGCCAGCACCCTGACAGGGGGGAACACTGAAGCTTTCTTT. The encoded protein is CASTLTGGNTEAFF.

The chain is built from TRBV28 and TRBJ2-3, with 11 positions matching TRBD2. The CDR3 length is 15 residues. Germline V gene data show CDR1 as MDHEN and CDR2 as SYDVKM. The J segment lost 7 bases and the V segment lost 6 bases, leaving 9 bases of the junction unmatched. The CDR3 loop is CASSPGLADLHTQYF. DNA for the CDR3: TGTGCCAGCAGCCCGGGACTAGCGGACTTACATACGCAGTATTTT.

J is TRBJ2-5 and V is TRBV6-1, with TRBD1 matching over 8 bases. Germline CDR1 and CDR2: MNHNS and SASEGT. This CDR3 has 15 residues. The ends lost 0 bases at V and 5 bases at J; junction bases unmatched: 5. The CDR3 sequence is CASSEAAGGRETQYF. In nucleotides, the CDR3 is TGTGCCAGCAGTGAAGCGGCAGGGGGCAGGGAGACCCAGTACTTC.

This chain joins TRBV6-2 or TRBV6-3 and TRBJ2-7, with D perhaps TRBD2 (6 bases). CDR3 length equals 14 residues. With 2 bases removed from V and 0 bases from J, the gap between germline ends came to 8 bases. Germline V gene lookup returns CDR1 MNHEY and CDR2 SVGEGT. The CDR3 region has the DNA TGTGCCAGCAGTTACGACGGGAGCTCCTACGAGCAGTACTTC. Translation gives CASSYDGSSYEQYF.

The CDR3 loop is CASSLPNAGYTF. Written as DNA, the CDR3 is TGTGCCAGCTCACTACCTAATGCGGGCTACACCTTC. The chain links TRBV18 to TRBJ1-2; D is ambiguous. The CDR3 has 12 amino acids. The V gene's germline CDR1 is KGHSH and CDR2 LQKENI. Between the trimmed V and J ends, which lost 4 bases and 8 bases, there was a span of 11 bases.

The chain uses TRBV5-1 and TRBJ1-6; tentative D call: TRBD1 (5 bases). V shed 0 bases and J shed 10 bases, with 11 bases lying between them. Germline V lookup: CDR1 SGHRS, CDR2 YFSETQ. The CDR3 is 14 residues long. The CDR3 nucleotides read TGCGCCAGCAGCTTGGAACGTGGGGGGTCACCCCTCCACTTT. It translates to CASSLERGGSPLHF.

This clone was seen a single time. V usage is TRBV5-6 and J usage is TRBJ1-1; TRBD1 matches 9 bases. CDR3 length: 16 residues. Looked up from germline, CDR1 is SGHDT and CDR2 is YYEEEE. V shed 4 bases, J shed 0 bases, and the junction held 7 bases outside the gene matches. The CDR3 DNA follows: TGTGCCAGCAGCCCGCGGGACAGGGTTGTGAACACTGAAGCTTTCTTT. Translated, it gives CASSPRDRVVNTEAFF. Drawing the rest from reference TRBV5-6 and TRBJ1-1, the complete variable domain is DAGVTQSPTHLIKTRGQQVTLRCSPKSGHDTVSWYQQALGQGPQFIFQYYEEEERQRGNFPDRFSGHQFPNYSSELNVNALLLGDSALYLCASSPRDRVVNTEAFFGQGTRLTVV.

The chain employs TRBV28 and TRBJ1-1; the D is unclear. CDR1 is MDHEN and CDR2 is SYDVKM in the germline V gene. This CDR3 is 13 amino acids long. Trimming cost V 7 bases and J 3 bases, with 12 bases left between them. The CDR3, as DNA: TGTGCCAGCACTATACGAGGTTACACTGAAGCTTTCTTT. Translation gives CASTIRGYTEAFF.

This rearrangement joins TRBV12-5 to TRBJ1-5, with D maybe TRBD1 (5 bases). Trimming took off 6 bases at V and 4 bases at J, with 13 bases between the two ends. CDR3 length: 14 residues. CDR1 and CDR2 (germline): LGHNT, FRNRAP. In DNA, the CDR3 is TGTGCTAGTGGCCCCAGGGCAGAAAATCAGCCCCAGCATTTT. Its protein is CASGPRAENQPQHF.

The chain carries TRBV29-1 and TRBJ2-3; TRBD1 matches at 10 bases. In germline, CDR1 is SQVTM, CDR2 ANQGSEA. The CDR3 sequence is 14 residues long. The trim removed 7 bases at V and 2 bases at J, leaving 6 bases unmatched. CDR3 DNA: TGCAGCGAAACGGGACAGGGGACCACAGATACGCAGTATTTT. This encodes CSETGQGTTDTQYF.

The rearrangement uses TRBV2 and TRBJ1-6, with TRBD1 matching over 7 bases. Germline loops: CDR1 SNHLY, CDR2 FYNNEI. The V segment lost 7 bases and the J segment 7 bases; nucleotides outside the gene matches: 10. This CDR3 contains 15 residues. The CDR3 DNA reads TGTGCCAGCACTGAGGGGGCGACAGGGAATTCACCCCTCCACTTT. Protein: CASTEGATGNSPLHF.

This rearrangement joins TRBV19 to TRBJ2-7; D call uncertain. The ends were cut back, 1 base at V and 2 bases at J, with 9 bases in the middle. The germline V gene has CDR1 LNHDA and CDR2 SQIVND (reference sequence). The length of the CDR3 is 14 residues. CDR3 in DNA: TGTGCCAGTAGTATAGCACAGAGAGCCTACGAGCAGTACTTC. It is translated as CASSIAQRAYEQYF. Full variable domain (outside the CDR3, taken from reference TRBV19 and TRBJ2-7): DGGITQSPKYLFRKEGQNVTLSCEQNLNHDAMYWYRQDPGQGLRLIYYSQIVNDFQKGDIAEGYSVSREKKESFPLTVTSAQKNPTAFYLCASSIAQRAYEQYFGPGTRLTVT.